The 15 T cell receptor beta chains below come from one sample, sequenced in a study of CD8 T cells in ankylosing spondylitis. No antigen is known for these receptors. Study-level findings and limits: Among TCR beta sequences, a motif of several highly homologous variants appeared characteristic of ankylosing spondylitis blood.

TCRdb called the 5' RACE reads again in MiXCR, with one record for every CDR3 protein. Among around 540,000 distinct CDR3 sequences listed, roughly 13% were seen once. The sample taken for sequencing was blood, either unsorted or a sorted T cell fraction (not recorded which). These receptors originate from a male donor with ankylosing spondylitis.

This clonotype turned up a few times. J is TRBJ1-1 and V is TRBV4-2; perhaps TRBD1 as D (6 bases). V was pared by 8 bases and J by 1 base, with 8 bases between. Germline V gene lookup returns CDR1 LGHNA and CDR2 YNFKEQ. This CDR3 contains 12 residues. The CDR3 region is CASGGSNTEAFF. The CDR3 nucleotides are TGTGCCAGCGGGGGCTCGAACACTGAAGCTTTCTTT.

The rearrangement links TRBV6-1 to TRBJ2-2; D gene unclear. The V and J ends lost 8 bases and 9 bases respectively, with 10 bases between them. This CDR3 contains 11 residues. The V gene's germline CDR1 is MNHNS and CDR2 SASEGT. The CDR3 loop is CASHTLRELFF. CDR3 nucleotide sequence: TGTGCCAGCCACACCCTTCGGGAGCTGTTTTTT.

Written as DNA, the CDR3 is TGTGCCAGCACTCTAGCGGGAGGCCTCAACACCGGGGAGCTGTTTTTT. Protein sequence: CASTLAGGLNTGELFF. The chain links TRBV2 to TRBJ2-2; 11 bases line up with TRBD2. CDR3 size: 16 residues. The germline CDR1 and CDR2 sequences are SNHLY and FYNNEI. V lost 7 bases to trimming and J lost 2 bases; unmatched junction nucleotides: 6.

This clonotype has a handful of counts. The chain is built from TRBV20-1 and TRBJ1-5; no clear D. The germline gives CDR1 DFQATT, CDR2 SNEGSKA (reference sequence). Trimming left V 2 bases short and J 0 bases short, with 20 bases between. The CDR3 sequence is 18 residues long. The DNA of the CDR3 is TGCAGTGCTAGATCTGAAATGGGAGGATTTCATAGCAATCAGCCCCAGCATTTT. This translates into CSARSEMGGFHSNQPQHF.

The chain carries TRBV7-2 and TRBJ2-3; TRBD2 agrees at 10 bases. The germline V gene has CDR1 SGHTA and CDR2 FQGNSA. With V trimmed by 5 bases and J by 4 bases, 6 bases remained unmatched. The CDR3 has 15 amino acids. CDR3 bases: TGTGCCAGCAGCCTGACAGCGGGAGGGCCAGATACGCAGTATTTT. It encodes CASSLTAGGPDTQYF.

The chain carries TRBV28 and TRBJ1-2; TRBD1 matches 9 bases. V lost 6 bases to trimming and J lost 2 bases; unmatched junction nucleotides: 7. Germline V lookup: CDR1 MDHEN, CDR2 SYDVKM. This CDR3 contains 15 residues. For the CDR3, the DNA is TGTGCCAGCAGCCGCCTGGACAGGGGAAACTATGGCTACACCTTC. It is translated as CASSRLDRGNYGYTF.

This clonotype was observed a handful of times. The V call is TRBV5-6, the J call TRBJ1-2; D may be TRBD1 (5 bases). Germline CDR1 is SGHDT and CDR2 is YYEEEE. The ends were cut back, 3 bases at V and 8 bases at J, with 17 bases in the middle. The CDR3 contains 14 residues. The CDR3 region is CASSSPQVGWGYTF. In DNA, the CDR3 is TGTGCCAGCAGCTCCCCACAGGTGGGCTGGGGCTACACCTTC.

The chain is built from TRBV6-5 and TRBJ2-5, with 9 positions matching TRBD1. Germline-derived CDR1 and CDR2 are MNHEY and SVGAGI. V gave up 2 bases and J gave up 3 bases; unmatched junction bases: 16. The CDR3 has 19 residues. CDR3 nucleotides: TGTGCCAGCAGTTACCCCAACAGGACAGGGGTTATTACCGAAGAGACCCAGTACTTC. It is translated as CASSYPNRTGVITEETQYF.

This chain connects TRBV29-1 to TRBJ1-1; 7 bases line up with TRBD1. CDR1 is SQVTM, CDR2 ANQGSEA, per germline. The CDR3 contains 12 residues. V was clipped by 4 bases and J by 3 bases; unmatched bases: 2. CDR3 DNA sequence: TGCAGCGTTGTTACAGGGGACACTGAAGCTTTCTTT. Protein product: CSVVTGDTEAFF.

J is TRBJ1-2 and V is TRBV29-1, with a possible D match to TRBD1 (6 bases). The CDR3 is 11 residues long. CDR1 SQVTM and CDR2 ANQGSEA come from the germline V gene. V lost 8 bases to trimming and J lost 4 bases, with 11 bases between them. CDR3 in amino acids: CSFGGPYGYTF. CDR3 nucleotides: TGCAGCTTTGGGGGGCCCTATGGCTACACCTTC.

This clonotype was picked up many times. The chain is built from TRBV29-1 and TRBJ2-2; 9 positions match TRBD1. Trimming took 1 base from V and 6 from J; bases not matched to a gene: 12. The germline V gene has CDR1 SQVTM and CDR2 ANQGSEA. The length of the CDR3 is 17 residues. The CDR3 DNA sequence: TGCAGCGTTGAAGGGTTTTCTTCGACAGGGGGGTCCGGGGAGCTGTTTTTT. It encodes CSVEGFSSTGGSGELFF.

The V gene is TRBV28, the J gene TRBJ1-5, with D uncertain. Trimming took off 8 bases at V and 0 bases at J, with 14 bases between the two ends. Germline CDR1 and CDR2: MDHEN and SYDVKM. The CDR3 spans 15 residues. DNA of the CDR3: TGTGCCAGCGGAAGGCCTATTCATAGCAATCAGCCCCAGCATTTT. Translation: CASGRPIHSNQPQHF.

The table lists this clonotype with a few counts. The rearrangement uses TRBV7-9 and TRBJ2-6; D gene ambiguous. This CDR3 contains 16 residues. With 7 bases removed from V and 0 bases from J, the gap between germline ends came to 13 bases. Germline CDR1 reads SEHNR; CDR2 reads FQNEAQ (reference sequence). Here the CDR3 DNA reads TGTGCCAGCACCAAAGGGTCGAGCTCTGGGGCCAACGTCCTGACTTTC. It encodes CASTKGSSSGANVLTF.

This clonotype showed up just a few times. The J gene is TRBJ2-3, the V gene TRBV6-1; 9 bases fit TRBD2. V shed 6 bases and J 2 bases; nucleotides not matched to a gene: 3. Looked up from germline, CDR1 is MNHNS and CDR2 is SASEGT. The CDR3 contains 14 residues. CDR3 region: CASRLAGFTDTQYF. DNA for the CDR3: TGTGCCAGCAGGCTAGCGGGATTCACAGATACGCAGTATTTT.

As DNA, the CDR3 is TGTGCCAGCAGCTCTCCGGGACATAGGAACACTGAAGCTTTCTTT. This sequence encodes CASSSPGHRNTEAFF. This sequence joins TRBV11-3 and TRBJ1-1, with a tentative D call TRBD1 (6 bases). Germline CDR1 SGHNT, CDR2 YENEEA. This CDR3 has 15 residues. Deletions cut 4 bases from V and 1 base from J, with 13 bases between.